The rows below give T cell receptor beta chains drawn from one sample of a study of cytomegalovirus exposure and HLA in healthy donors. Sequencing was performed with immunoSEQ multiplex PCR; in TCRdb, only in-frame clones are kept and a portion is missing. The sample has about 62,000 clones; 80% to 90% are singletons. Sequencing used PBMCs. These TCRs come from a woman between 25 and 40 years old in good health and CMV-seronegative. Both conserved end residues are part of each CDR3. The D gene is left open where the match is weak. Only some rows state a clone size, as once, few, many or a class for expanded clones.

TRBD1 TRBJ1-4 NA TRBV10-3 TGTGCCATCAGTGATCCCTCGACAGGGGGCAAGGATGAAAAACTGTTTTTT CAISDPSTGGKDEKLFF
TRBD1 TRBJ1-4 NA TRBV28 TGTGCCAGCAGTCCCACCTATAGGACAGGGGCAACTAATGAAAAACTGTTTTTT CASSPTYRTGATNEKLFF
NA TRBJ1-1 few TRBV25-1 TGTGCCAGCAGTGAACGATACAGGGCCGACACTGAAGCTTTCTTT CASSERYRADTEAFF
NA TRBJ1-2 NA TRBV2 TGTGCCAGCAGTTGGACGGTTGGGAGAGGCTACACCTTC CASSWTVGRGYTF
NA TRBJ1-2 NA TRBV11-3 TGTGCCAGCAGCACCTCCACAGCGGATTATGGCTACACCTTC CASSTSTADYGYTF
TRBD2 TRBJ2-1 NA TRBV5-1 TGCGCCAGCAGCCCCAGACTAGCGGGAGCTTACAATGAGCAGTTCTTC CASSPRLAGAYNEQFF
TRBD1 TRBJ2-7 once TRBV18 TGTGCCAGCTCACCGGGGACAGGGGGCCAGGACGAGCAGTACTTC CASSPGTGGQDEQYF
TRBD1 TRBJ1-2 NA TRBV11-3 TGTGCCAGCAGCCCCGGGACAGCCTATGGCTACACCTTC CASSPGTAYGYTF
NA TRBJ2-4 NA TRBV29-1 TGCAGCGTTGAAGTAGACATAGCCAAAAACATTCAGTACTTC CSVEVDIAKNIQYF
TRBD1 TRBJ2-5 NA TRBV7-9 TGTGCCAGCAGCCAATTGACAGGGGTGGAGACCCAGTACTTC CASSQLTGVETQYF
TRBD2 TRBJ2-5 NA TRBV2 TGTGCCAGCAGTGCACCCCTAGCGGGGGGGCACGAGACCCAGTACTTC CASSAPLAGGHETQYF
NA TRBJ2-3 NA TRBV6-1 TGTGCCAGCAGTGGAGACAGTGACCTTGCAGATACGCAGTATTTT CASSGDSDLADTQYF
TRBD2 TRBJ2-7 NA TRBV10-3 TGTGCCATCAAACCGGGAGGCAGGGCGGTGCAGTACTTC CAIKPGGRAVQYF
TRBD2 TRBJ2-5 NA TRBV9 TGTGCCAGCAGCGTAGTTGCTAGCGGGGTGGAGACCCAGTACTTC CASSVVASGVETQYF
NA TRBJ2-7 NA TRBV4-3 TGCGCCAGCAGCCAAGAGAGGACCCAAACGGGGGAGCAGTACTTC CASSQERTQTGEQYF
TRBD2 TRBJ2-1 NA TRBV2 TGTGCCAGCAGTGAATCGGTTAGCGGGGGGGCCAATAATGAGCAGTTCTTC CASSESVSGGANNEQFF
NA TRBJ1-5 NA TRBV19 TGTGCCAGTAGTATCCGGGGAAATCAGCCCCAGCATTTT CASSIRGNQPQHF
NA TRBJ1-4 NA TRBV2 TGTGCCACTGCCAAGGGGGTAGGGGAAAAACTGTTTTTT CATAKGVGEKLFF
NA TRBJ1-3 few TRBV15 TGTGCCACCAGCAGAGCAACAGGGATTAGCTCTGGAAACACCATATATTTT CATSRATGISSGNTIYF
NA TRBJ1-5 NA TRBV28 TGTGCCAGCACCACCCTCATCGGGGAGTGGATCAATCAGCCCCAGCATTTT CASTTLIGEWINQPQHF
TRBD1 TRBJ1-3 NA TRBV7-9 TGTGCCAGCAGCTCGACAGGGTGGCTCTCTGGAAACACCATATATTTT CASSSTGWLSGNTIYF
NA TRBJ2-6 NA TRBV29-1 TGCAGCATCTACTCTGGGGCCAACGTCCTGACTTTC CSIYSGANVLTF
TRBD2 TRBJ2-1 NA TRBV6-4 TGTGCCAGCAGTGACGGGACTAGCGGGGGGAAGAATGAGCAGTTCTTC CASSDGTSGGKNEQFF
NA TRBJ2-7 NA TRBV6-5 TGTGCCAGCAGGCTGAGGGGTCAGGGGTACGAGCAGTACTTC CASRLRGQGYEQYF
NA TRBJ2-7 NA TRBV9 TGTGCCAGCAGCGTAGTAGCCTACGGAGGGGAGCAGTACTTC CASSVVAYGGEQYF
TRBD1 TRBJ1-1 NA TRBV5-5 TGTGCCAGCGGAAAACAGGGGCTTGCGAACACTGAAGCTTTCTTT CASGKQGLANTEAFF
NA TRBJ2-7 once TRBV4-1 TGCGCCAGCAACGGGGGTACGGACGAGCAGTACTTC CASNGGTDEQYF
NA TRBJ2-2 NA TRBV29-1 TGCAGCGTTCCGACCCGTCAGGGCACCGGGGAGCTGTTTTTT CSVPTRQGTGELFF
NA TRBJ2-2 NA TRBV5-6 TGTGCCAGCAGCCTAGGCGGCAGATTGATCGGGGAGCTGTTTTTT CASSLGGRLIGELFF
TRBD2 TRBJ2-3 NA TRBV6-6 TGTGCCAGCAGTTACCCCTTCGCGGGGGTCACAGATACGCAGTATTTT CASSYPFAGVTDTQYF
TRBD1 TRBJ1-5 NA TRBV19 TGTGCCAGTAGTATGACGACAGGGGGCACAACGGGGCTCCAGCATTTT CASSMTTGGTTGLQHF
NA TRBJ1-5 NA TRBV7-8 TGTGCCAGCAGCTTAGCTATGGCAGTTTCTCAGCCCCAGCATTTT CASSLAMAVSQPQHF
TRBD1 TRBJ2-3 NA TRBV7-2 TGTGCCAGCAGCTATGTGATTGGACAGGGGGCCGCAGATACGCAGTATTTT CASSYVIGQGAADTQYF
NA TRBJ1-2 NA TRBV11-3 TGTGCCAGCAGCTTACGAGGGGGCTATGGCTACACCTTC CASSLRGGYGYTF
TRBD1 TRBJ1-2 NA TRBV6-5 TGTGCCAGCAGCCCCCAGGGGGCTGTGGCGGGCTACACCTTC CASSPQGAVAGYTF
TRBD1 TRBJ1-1 NA TRBV5-1 TGCGCCAGCAGCCTCACAGGGGGTGGGAGCACTGAAGCTTTCTTT CASSLTGGGSTEAFF
TRBD1 TRBJ1-1 NA TRBV4-3 TGCGCCAGCAGCCCGGTAGACAGGGTAAACACTGAAGCTTTCTTT CASSPVDRVNTEAFF
TRBD2 TRBJ2-1 NA TRBV12-5 TGTGCTAGTGGTTTGGTAACGGTAGCGGGGGGGCAAGAGCAGTTCTTC CASGLVTVAGGQEQFF
TRBD1 TRBJ1-2 NA TRBV6-5 TGTGCCAGCAGTTATCAAGGACAGGGAGGCTACACCTTC CASSYQGQGGYTF
TRBD1 TRBJ2-1 NA TRBV5-6 TGTGCCAGCAGCCCCGGCCCAGGGGGTACGAATGAGCAGTTCTTC CASSPGPGGTNEQFF
TRBD1 TRBJ2-1 NA TRBV7-7 TGTGCCAGCAGCACTGGGACAGGGTTTGAGAATGAGCAGTTCTTC CASSTGTGFENEQFF
NA TRBJ1-1 NA TRBV27 TGTGCCAGCAGTTTTTTCAGAAACACTGAAGCTTTCTTT CASSFFRNTEAFF
TRBD1 TRBJ1-5 NA TRBV19 TGTGCCAGTAGTTTAGGGACAGGGCCCTCTTCGCCCCAGCATTTT CASSLGTGPSSPQHF
NA TRBJ1-2 NA TRBV28 TGTGCCAGCAGTTTGGGGTCACAGGGAATCGGTGGCTACACCTTC CASSLGSQGIGGYTF
TRBD1 TRBJ1-5 NA TRBV6-1 TGTGCCAGCAGGGACAGGGGTGAAAATCAGCCCCAGCATTTT CASRDRGENQPQHF
TRBD1 TRBJ1-2 NA TRBV5-1 TGCGCCAGCAGCGGGGACAGGGGCGGGGGCTACACCTTC CASSGDRGGGYTF
NA TRBJ2-7 once TRBV30 TGTGCCCTGGTGAACTGGGGGAGGGGGTTGAGCTCCTACGAGCAGTACTTC CALVNWGRGLSSYEQYF
NA TRBJ1-5 NA TRBV10-2 TGCGCCAGCAGCCCGACAGTATCGGATCAGCCCCAGCATTTT CASSPTVSDQPQHF
TRBD1 TRBJ1-5 NA TRBV19 TGTGCCAGTAGTATAGGCAACCAGGGGGTTCAGCCCCAGCATTTT CASSIGNQGVQPQHF
NA TRBJ1-5 NA TRBV6-6 TGTGCCAGCAGTTACTCGACAGCCTGGGGCAATCAGCCCCAGCATTTT CASSYSTAWGNQPQHF
TRBD1 TRBJ2-7 NA TRBV7-9 TGTGCGACAGGAGGGACAGGAGGGTTCGAGCAGTACTTC CATGGTGGFEQYF
NA TRBJ2-1 NA TRBV28 TGTGCCAGCAGCCCCGGTCTAGCGAGGTCGAATGAGCAGTTCTTC CASSPGLARSNEQFF
TRBD1 TRBJ2-7 NA TRBV5-8 TGTGCCAGCAGCTTCCGGGACAGGGGATACGAGCAGTACTTC CASSFRDRGYEQYF
TRBD2 TRBJ2-1 NA TRBV4-2 TGTGCCAGCACCCTAGCGGGATACAATGAGCAGTTCTTC CASTLAGYNEQFF